The clone carrying this T cell receptor beta chain was picked up many times. Its target is not known. The sample originates from a study of early T cells in non-severe SARS-CoV-2 infection. Study overall: Investigators sequenced bulk RNA drawn from unsorted whole blood, and chains remained unpaired.

Unique molecular identifier tags were affixed to discrete cDNA molecules. In TCRdb, the 5' RACE reads were re-called with MiXCR into one record per CDR3 protein. The sample contains about 45,000 distinct CDR3 sequences, 12% of which appear only once. Study-level findings and limits: VDJdb matching skewed toward anti-spike CD8 responses, missing private and CD4 specificities.

The clonotype was recovered from an adult who was a healthcare worker with PCR-confirmed SARS-CoV-2 infection or an uninfected control (not recorded which). The sequencing sample was made of whole blood.

For the CDR3, the DNA is TGTGCCAGCAGCCGCGGATGGAGCGCAGATACGCAGTATTTT. This encodes CASSRGWSADTQYF. V gene TRBV7-8 combines with J gene TRBJ2-3; D is unresolved. Trimming took 5 bases from V and 4 from J, leaving 13 bases between them. The CDR3 consists of 14 residues. CDR1 is SGHVS, CDR2 FQNEAQ, per germline.